This TCR beta chain was captured by sequencing in a study of blood T cell repertoires in COVID-19. Looking at the study overall: The United States, Italy and Spain supplied acute and convalescent COVID-19 samples. In each case, the material was cDNA or gDNA derived from T cells, B-cell-depleted T cells, or PBMCs.

Trimming left V 8 bases short and J 0 bases short, with 7 bases between. This CDR3 is 13 amino acids long. Germline assignment: CDR1 ENHRY and CDR2 SYGVKD. Original analysis: Using reference gene primer amplification, nucleated cell counts were estimated. TCRdb's copy holds only in-frame clones and misses some; the assay was immunoSEQ multiplex PCR. V and J calls and clone size are copied from that table; D and trimming were computed from the DNA. The sample records more than 250,000 clones, approximately 82% being singletons. The chain joins TRBV10-3 to TRBJ1-4; tentatively, D is TRBD1 (5 bases). The sequencing input was peripheral blood. The TCR sequence derives from a woman between 45 and 60 years old with acute or convalescent COVID-19. In DNA form, the CDR3 reads TGTGCCATCGGGGACTCAACTAATGAAAAACTGTTTTTT. Translating it yields CAIGDSTNEKLFF.